This T cell receptor beta chain was observed in a study of CD8+ T cells in alopecia areata (dated 2018 in TCRdb). Regarding the research as a whole: The treated patients took part in an open-label pilot trial in which moderate-to-severe alopecia areata was treated with oral tofacitinib at 5 to 10 mg twice daily. To study T cell clonal expansion in alopecia areata, the researchers applied high-throughput TCRbeta sequencing to both the C3H/HeJ mouse model and human patients. On the human side, TCRbeta sequencing was run on scalp tissue and on sorted CD4+ and CD8+ peripheral blood T cells from healthy controls and from alopecia areata patients with either patchy or totalis/universalis disease. immunoSEQ multiplex PCR using 35 Vbeta forward primers and 13 Jbeta reverse primers was used to amplify TCRbeta CDR3 regions. Tofacitinib was administered for 6 to 18 months, and 6 months of follow-up off drug were then conducted to assess delayed response and recurrence. RNA was obtained with the PAXgene miRNA kit for fixed scalp, the miRNeasy kit for PBMCs, and the RNeasy kit for mouse skin. Scalp clonality was compared among normal scalp (n=4), patchy alopecia areata scalp (n=8), and alopecia totalis/universalis scalp (n=8). Disease severity in treated patients was measured with the SALT score, which quantifies the percentage of affected scalp surface area. Biopsies were taken from tofacitinib-treated patients at baseline and again at 4 and 24 weeks into treatment, and several of those patients also had a later scalp biopsy. General conclusions and limits of the study: TCR sequences shared between patients were less clear than in mice, possibly partly because of HLA diversity in the patient population. Many expanded lesional clones persisted in scalp and blood during tofacitinib treatment, which may partly explain relapse after stopping treatment. Lesional scalp, especially in alopecia totalis/universalis, showed higher clonality and more expanded CD8+ clones than normal scalp, suggesting antigenic drive. Resident alphabeta T cells in normal human skin are also sequenced, complicating scalp TCR repertoire analysis, unlike mouse skin dominated by gammadelta T cells. Because the treated cohort was small and included a single nonresponder, larger studies are needed to assess links between baseline CD8+ expansion and response. Tofacitinib significantly lowered scalp clonality and the number of expanded CD8+ clones among the top 100 scalp clones.

As for this clone: Its antigen has not been determined. No much larger clone is present one base from it, and per-base qualities are unavailable.

The sample's treatment or condition label, in plain terms: oral pan-JAK inhibitor, 5-10 mg twice daily. Lesional scalp punch biopsies and peripheral blood were collected from alopecia areata patients. PBMCs were isolated by density centrifugation and stained for CD3, CD4 and CD8, after which CD4+ and CD8+ T cells were sorted on a FACSAria. The method was the immunoSEQ multiplex PCR assay. RNA was extracted from all samples and reverse transcribed into cDNA as template for TCR sequencing. SuperScript III was used to make first-strand cDNA, primed with a 2:1 mix of oligo-dT and random hexamers. A synthetic immune receptor repertoire was used to measure amplification bias, and any remaining bias was corrected computationally. Per the authors' processing: After raw reads were preprocessed to remove errors, the CDR3 was defined following IMGT conventions as running from the conserved cysteine to phenylalanine. Clonality was computed by normalizing Shannon entropy by log2 of the number of productive unique TCRs and subtracting the result from 1. Scalp TCRbeta sequences were cross-referenced with sorted blood CD4 and CD8 repertoires so that the CD4 or CD8 identity of scalp clones could be inferred. TCRdb took over this immuneACCESS table, retaining in-frame rearrangements with V and J assigned. Such tables are incomplete; in checked studies, under half of the missing clones stem from an unresolved V gene, and the remainder is unexplained. That table furnishes V, J and clone size, whereas the DNA furnished D and trimming. The sample data list a few hundred thousand clones, and around two fifths of these were observed just once. The ten most abundant clones make up 0.45% to 0.55% of the sample.

The receptor was derived from a human donor with alopecia areata. Material: CD4+ T cells sorted from blood, obtained at roughly week 30, from a patient treated with tofacitinib.

The bases are TGTGCCAGCAGCTCCGGTGGGTTTAACTCTACCTACGAGCAGTACTTC. Protein translation: CASSSGGFNSTYEQYF. The sequence is built from TRBV11-2 and TRBJ2-7, with no confident D gene call. Between the V and J ends, shortened by 4 bases and 2 bases respectively, the junction contains 18 bases. The CDR3 starts with the cysteine, ends with the phenylalanine, and has 16 residues. The read is trimmed to its CDR3 DNA, 48 bases read in frame from base 1. CDR1 and CDR2, looked up from the germline V gene, are SGHAT and FQNNGV. Outside the CDR3, residues come from the reference TRBV11-2 and TRBJ2-7 proteins, so the full variable domain is: EAGVAQSPRYKIIEKRQSVAFWCNPISGHATLYWYQQILGQGPKLLIQFQNNGVVDDSQLPKDRFSAERLKGVDSTLKIQPAKLEDSAVYLCASSSGGFNSTYEQYFGPGTRLTVT.